The T cell receptor (beta chain) under discussion was sequenced for a study of blood T cell repertoires in COVID-19. Here immunoSEQ multiplex PCR was the method, and the copy in TCRdb shows in-frame clones only, minus some. The sample has roughly 250,000 clones, about 90% seen once. CDR1 is GTSNPN and CDR2 is SVGIG in the germline V gene (reference sequence). The CDR3 runs 14 residues. Between the trimmed V and J ends, which lost 2 bases and 3 bases, there was a span of 13 bases. The TCR originated in a woman under 30 who had recovered from COVID-19. This chain connects TRBV30 to TRBJ1-2; the D gene is possibly TRBD1 (6 bases). Sequencing was carried out using PBMCs or T cells enriched from blood (not recorded which). CDR3: CAWSSGTLDYGYTF. As DNA, the CDR3 is TGTGCCTGGAGTTCTGGGACATTGGACTATGGCTACACCTTC.